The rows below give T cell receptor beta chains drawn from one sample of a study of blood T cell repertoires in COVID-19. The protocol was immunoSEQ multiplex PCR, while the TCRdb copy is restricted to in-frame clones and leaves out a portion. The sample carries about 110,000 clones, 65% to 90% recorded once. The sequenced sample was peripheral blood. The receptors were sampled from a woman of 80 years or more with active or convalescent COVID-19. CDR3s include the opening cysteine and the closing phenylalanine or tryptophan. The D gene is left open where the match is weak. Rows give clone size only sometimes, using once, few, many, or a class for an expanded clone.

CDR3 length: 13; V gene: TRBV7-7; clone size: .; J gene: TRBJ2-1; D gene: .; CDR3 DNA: TGTGCTAGCAGCTCTACTACCTACAATGAGCAGTTCTTC; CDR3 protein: CASSSTTYNEQFF
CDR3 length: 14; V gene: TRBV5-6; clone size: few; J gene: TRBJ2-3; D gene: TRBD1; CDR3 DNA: TGTGCCAGCAGCTGGGGACAGGGAAGAGATACGCAGTATTTT; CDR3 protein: CASSWGQGRDTQYF
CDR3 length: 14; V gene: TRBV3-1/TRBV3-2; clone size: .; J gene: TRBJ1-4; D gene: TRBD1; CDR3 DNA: TGTGCCAGCAGCCCTACAGGGGATCTCGAAAAACTGTTTTTT; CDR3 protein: CASSPTGDLEKLFF
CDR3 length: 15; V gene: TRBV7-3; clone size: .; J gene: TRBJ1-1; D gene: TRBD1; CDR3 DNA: TGTGCCAGCAGCTCAATCGGACAGGGTTATACTGAAGCTTTCTTT; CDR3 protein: CASSSIGQGYTEAFF
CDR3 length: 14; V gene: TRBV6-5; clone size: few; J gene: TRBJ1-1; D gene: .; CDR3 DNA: TGTGCCAGCAGACTGGGACATTATAACACTGAAGCTTTCTTT; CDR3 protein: CASRLGHYNTEAFF
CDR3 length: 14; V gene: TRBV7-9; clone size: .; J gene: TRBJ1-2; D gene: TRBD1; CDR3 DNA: TGTGCCAGCAGCTCAGGGGGAACAGGCGATGGCTACACCTTC; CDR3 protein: CASSSGGTGDGYTF
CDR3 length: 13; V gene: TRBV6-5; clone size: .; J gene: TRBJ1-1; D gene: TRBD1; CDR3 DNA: TGTGCCAGCAGGTCCGGGACAGGGACTGAAGCTTTCTTT; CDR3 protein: CASRSGTGTEAFF
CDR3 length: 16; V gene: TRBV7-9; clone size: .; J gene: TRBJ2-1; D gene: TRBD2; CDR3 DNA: TGTGCCAGCAGCTTAGAGGGACTAGCGGGAGTTTTTGAGCAGTTCTTC; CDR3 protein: CASSLEGLAGVFEQFF
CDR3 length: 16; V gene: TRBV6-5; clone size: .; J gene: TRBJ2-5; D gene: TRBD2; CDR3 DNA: TGTGCCAGCAGTTACTCCACTAGCGGGGGGCAAGAGACCCAGTACTTC; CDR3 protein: CASSYSTSGGQETQYF
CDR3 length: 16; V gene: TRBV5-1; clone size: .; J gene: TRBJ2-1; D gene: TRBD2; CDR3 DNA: TGCGCCAGCAGCCGACGAGCGGGAGGAGGTTACAATGAGCAGTTCTTC; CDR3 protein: CASSRRAGGGYNEQFF
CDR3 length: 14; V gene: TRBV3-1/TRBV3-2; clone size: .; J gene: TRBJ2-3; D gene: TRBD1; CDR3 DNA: TGTGCCAGCAGCTACCGGACAGGGAGAGATACGCAGTATTTT; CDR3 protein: CASSYRTGRDTQYF
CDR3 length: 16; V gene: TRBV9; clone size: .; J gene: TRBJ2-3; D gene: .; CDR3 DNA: TGTGCCAGCAGCGTAGGTGCCCGGGGTGGGACAGATACGCAGTATTTT; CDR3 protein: CASSVGARGGTDTQYF
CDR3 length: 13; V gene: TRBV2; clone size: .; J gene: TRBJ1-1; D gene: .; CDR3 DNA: TGTGCCAGCAGTGAAGGGTGGGCCACTGAAGCTTTCTTT; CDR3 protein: CASSEGWATEAFF
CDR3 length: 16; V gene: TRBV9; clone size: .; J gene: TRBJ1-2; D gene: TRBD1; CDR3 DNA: TGTGCCAGCAGCCAGGGACAGGGCAACCTTTACTATGGCTACACCTTC; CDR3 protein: CASSQGQGNLYYGYTF
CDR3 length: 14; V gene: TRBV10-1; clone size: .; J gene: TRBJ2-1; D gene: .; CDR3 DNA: TGCGCCAGCAGTCGGGAACTCGTCGGCGATGAGCAGTTCTTC; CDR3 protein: CASSRELVGDEQFF
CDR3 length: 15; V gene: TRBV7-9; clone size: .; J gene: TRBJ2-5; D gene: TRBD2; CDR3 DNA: TGTGCCAGCAGCTTCGCAGCGGGAGGCGGGGAGACCCAGTACTTC; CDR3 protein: CASSFAAGGGETQYF
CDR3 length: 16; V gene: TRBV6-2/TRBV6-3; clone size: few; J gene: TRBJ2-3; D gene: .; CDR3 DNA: .; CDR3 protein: CASSTSTSTSTDTQYF
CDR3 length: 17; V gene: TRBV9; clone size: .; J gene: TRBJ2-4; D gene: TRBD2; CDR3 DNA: TGTGCCAGCAGCCCCCACCAGCGGGAGGGAACCAAAAACATTCAGTACTTC; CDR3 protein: CASSPHQREGTKNIQYF
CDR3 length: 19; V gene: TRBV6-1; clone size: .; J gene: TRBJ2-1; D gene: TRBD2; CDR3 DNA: TGTGCCAGCAGTGAGCGGGGGGCAGGGGCCGAAAGCTCCTACAATGAGCAGTTCTTC; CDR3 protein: CASSERGAGAESSYNEQFF
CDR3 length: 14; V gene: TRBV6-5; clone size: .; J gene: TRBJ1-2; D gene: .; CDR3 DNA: TGTGCCAGCAGCTTAGACAGCACTTACTATGGCTACACCTTC; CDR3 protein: CASSLDSTYYGYTF
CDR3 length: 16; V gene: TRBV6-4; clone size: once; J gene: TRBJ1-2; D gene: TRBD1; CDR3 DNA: TGTGCCAGCAGTCATGGACAGGGGACTTTTTCTGGCGGCTACACCTTC; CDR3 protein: CASSHGQGTFSGGYTF
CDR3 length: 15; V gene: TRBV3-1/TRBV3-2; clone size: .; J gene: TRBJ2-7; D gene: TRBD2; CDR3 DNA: TGTGCCAGCAGCCAACTGGGACTAGCGGGAGTTGAGCAGTACTTC; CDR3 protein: CASSQLGLAGVEQYF
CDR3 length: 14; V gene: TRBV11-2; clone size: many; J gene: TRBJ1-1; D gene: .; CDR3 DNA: TGTGCCAGCAGCTTAGGGCAGGGTTCCACTGAAGCTTTCTTT; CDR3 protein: CASSLGQGSTEAFF
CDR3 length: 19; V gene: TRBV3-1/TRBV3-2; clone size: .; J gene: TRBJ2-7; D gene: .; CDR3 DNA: TGTGCCAGCAGCCAAGAAGGGATGTGGACAGAACTAAGATCCTACGAGCAGTACTTC; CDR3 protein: CASSQEGMWTELRSYEQYF
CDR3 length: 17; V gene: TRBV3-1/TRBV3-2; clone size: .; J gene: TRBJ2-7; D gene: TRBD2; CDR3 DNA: TGTGCCAGCAGCCAAGTTAAGTGGGTAGCGGGGCCCTACGAGCAGTACTTC; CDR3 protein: CASSQVKWVAGPYEQYF
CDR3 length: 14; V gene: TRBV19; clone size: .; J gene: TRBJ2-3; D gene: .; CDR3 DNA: TGTGCCAGTAGTATAGACGGGAGCACAGATACGCAGTATTTT; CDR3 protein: CASSIDGSTDTQYF
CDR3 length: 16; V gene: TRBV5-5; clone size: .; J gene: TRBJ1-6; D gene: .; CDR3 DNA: TGTGCCAGCAGCTTGGCCACCCGACAGGAAGGTTCACCCCTCCACTTT; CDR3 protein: CASSLATRQEGSPLHF
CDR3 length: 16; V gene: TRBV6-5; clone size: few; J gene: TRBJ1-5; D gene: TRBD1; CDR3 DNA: TGTGCCAGCAGTTATTCCGGGACAGGGGGAAATCAGCCCCAGCATTTT; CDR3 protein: CASSYSGTGGNQPQHF
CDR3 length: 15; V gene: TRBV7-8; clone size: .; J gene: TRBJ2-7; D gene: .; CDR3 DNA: TGTGCCAGCAGCAGAGAGGAGAGGCTTTCCTACGAGCAGTACTTC; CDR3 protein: CASSREERLSYEQYF
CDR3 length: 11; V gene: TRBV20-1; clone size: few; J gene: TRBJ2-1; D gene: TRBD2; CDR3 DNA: TGCAGTCCTACTAGCGGTCATGAGCAGTTCTTC; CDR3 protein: CSPTSGHEQFF
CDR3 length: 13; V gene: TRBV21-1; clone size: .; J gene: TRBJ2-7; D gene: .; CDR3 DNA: TGTGCCAGCTGCACTAGCGGACCCTACGAGCAGTACTTC; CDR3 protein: CASCTSGPYEQYF
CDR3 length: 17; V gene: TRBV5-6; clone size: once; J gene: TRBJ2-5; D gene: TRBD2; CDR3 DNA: TGTGCCAGCGCCTTTCGGGTTCAGCGGGAGAACCAAGAGACCCAGTACTTC; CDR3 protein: CASAFRVQRENQETQYF
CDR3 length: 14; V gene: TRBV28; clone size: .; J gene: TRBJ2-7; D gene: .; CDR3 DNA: TGTGCCAGCAGTCTTTCTGGACAGCTCTACGAGCAGTACTTC; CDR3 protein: CASSLSGQLYEQYF
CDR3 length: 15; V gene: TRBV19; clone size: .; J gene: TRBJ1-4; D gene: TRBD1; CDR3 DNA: TGTGCCAGTAGGACCGGACAGGACTTTAATGAAAAACTGTTTTTT; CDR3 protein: CASRTGQDFNEKLFF
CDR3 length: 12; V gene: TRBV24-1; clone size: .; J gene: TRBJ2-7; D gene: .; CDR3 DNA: TGTGCCACCAGTGACAACTCCTACGAGCAGTACTTC; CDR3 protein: CATSDNSYEQYF
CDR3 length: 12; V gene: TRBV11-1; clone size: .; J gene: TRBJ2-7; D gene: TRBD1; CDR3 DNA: TGTGCCAGCAGCTATGACAGGGACGAGCAGTACTTC; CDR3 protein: CASSYDRDEQYF
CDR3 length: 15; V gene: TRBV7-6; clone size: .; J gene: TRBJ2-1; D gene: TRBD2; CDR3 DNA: TGTGCCAGCAGCCCCAGGCCGCTGGCGGGAGGCGCGCAGTTCTTC; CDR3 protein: CASSPRPLAGGAQFF
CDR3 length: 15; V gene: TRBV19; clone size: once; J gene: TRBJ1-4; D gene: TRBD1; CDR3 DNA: TGTGCCAGTGCCGGGACAGCAGCAACTAATGAAAAACTGTTTTTT; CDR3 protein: CASAGTAATNEKLFF
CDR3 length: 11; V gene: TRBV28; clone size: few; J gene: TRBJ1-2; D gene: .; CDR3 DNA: TGTGCCAGCAGTTTACCGGAGGGCTACACCTTC; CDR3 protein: CASSLPEGYTF
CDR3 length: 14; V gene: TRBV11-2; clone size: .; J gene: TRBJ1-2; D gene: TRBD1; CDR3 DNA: TGTGCCAGCAGCTTCGATACAGGGGGAAATGGCTACACCTTC; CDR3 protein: CASSFDTGGNGYTF
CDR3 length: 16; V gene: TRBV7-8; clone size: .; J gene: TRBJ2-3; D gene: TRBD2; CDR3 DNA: TGTGCCAGCAGCTTAGAGCTAGCGGGTTACGCAGATACGCAGTATTTT; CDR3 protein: CASSLELAGYADTQYF
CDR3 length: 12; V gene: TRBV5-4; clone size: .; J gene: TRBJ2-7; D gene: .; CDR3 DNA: TGTGCCAGCAGTCTACAGGGCTACGAGCAGTACTTC; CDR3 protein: CASSLQGYEQYF
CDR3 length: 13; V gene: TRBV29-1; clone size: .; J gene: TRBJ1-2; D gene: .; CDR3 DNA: TGCAGCGTTGAAGGGGGAGGCCACTATGGCTACACCTTC; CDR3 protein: CSVEGGGHYGYTF